Listed here are 26 T cell receptor beta chains from one sample, sequenced in a study of metastatic and nonmetastatic thyroid tumors. No treatment had been given to any patient before thyroid surgery. MiXCR re-clonotyped the PCR reads for TCRdb. This table has about 48,000 clones, over 20% appearing once. The sample comprised blood. The receptor source for this set is a male donor with papillary thyroid cancer or a benign thyroid nodule (not recorded which). Some clones in this sample may be carry-over from other donors' samples.

This clone was observed at least ten times. The genes are TRBV2 and TRBJ1-6, with no clear D. The CDR3 covers 14 residues. Looked up from germline, CDR1 is SNHLY and CDR2 is FYNNEI. The ends were cut back, 6 bases at V and 4 bases at J, with 10 bases in the middle. This CDR3 reads CASSTGSYNSPLHF. The DNA for the CDR3 is TGTGCCAGCAGCACGGGGAGTTATAATTCACCCCTCCACTTT.

This clone was seen a handful of times. The rearrangement joins TRBV4-2 to TRBJ2-2, with D perhaps TRBD2 (6 bases). Trimming removed 1 base at V and 6 bases at J, with 12 bases between. CDR1 is LGHNA, CDR2 YNFKEQ, per germline. This CDR3 has 15 amino acids. The CDR3 nucleotides read TGTGCCAGCAGCCAAGGGGAGGAGGCCCCCGGGGAGCTGTTTTTT. As protein: CASSQGEEAPGELFF.

This chain joins TRBV30 and TRBJ2-7; D unresolved. The germline CDR1 and CDR2 sequences are GTSNPN and SVGIG (reference sequence). Trimming took off 4 bases at V and 2 bases at J, with 9 bases between the two ends. This CDR3 contains 12 residues. CDR3 sequence: CAWKELAYEQYF. CDR3 in DNA: TGTGCCTGGAAAGAGTTGGCCTACGAGCAGTACTTC. Full variable domain (missing parts from reference TRBV30 and TRBJ2-7): SQTIHQWPATLVQPVGSPLSLECTVEGTSNPNLYWYRQAAGRGLQLLFYSVGIGQISSEVPQNLSASRPQDRQFILSSKKLLLSDSGFYLCAWKELAYEQYFGPGTRLTVT.

Ten or more counts support this clone. The chain uses TRBV28 and TRBJ2-7; D possibly matches TRBD1 or TRBD2 (5 bases each). Looked up from germline, CDR1 is MDHEN and CDR2 is SYDVKM. With 4 bases removed from V and 3 bases from J, the gap between germline ends came to 22 bases. CDR3 size: 17 residues. The CDR3 nucleotides read TGTGCCAGCAGTTCTCCCGGGACGAGAAGGGGAGTCTACGAGCAGTACTTC. This sequence encodes CASSSPGTRRGVYEQYF.

This clone came up a few times. The junction and the germline gene differ at one end; a read error may be behind it. The V call is TRBV19, the J call TRBJ1-1, with a weak D call TRBD1 (6 bases). This CDR3 has 13 residues. CDR1 and CDR2 (germline): LNHDA, SQIVND (reference sequence). The CDR3 reads CAISDQGSTEAFF. The CDR3 DNA is TGTGCCATTAGTGACCAGGGGTCAACTGAAGCTTTCTTT. The full variable domain, with the rest looked up from reference TRBV19 and TRBJ1-1, is DGGITQSPKYLFRKEGQNVTLSCEQNLNHDAMYWYRQDPGQGLRLIYYSQIVNDFQKGDIAEGYSVSREKKESFPLTVTSAQKNPTAFYLCAISDQGSTEAFFGQGTRLTVV.

This clone was observed many times. The V call is TRBV2, the J call TRBJ1-6; TRBD1 agrees at 7 bases. The CDR3 has 14 amino acids. Germline-derived CDR1 and CDR2 are SNHLY and FYNNEI. Trimming removed 2 bases from V and 5 bases from J; junction bases left unmatched: 0. The CDR3 reads CASSEQGDNSPLHF. The CDR3, as DNA: TGTGCCAGCAGTGAACAGGGGGATAATTCACCCCTCCACTTT.

This clone occurred many times. The chain couples TRBV30 to TRBJ2-3; D may be TRBD1 (6 bases). The CDR3 sequence is 15 residues long. V gave up 2 bases and J gave up 1 base, with 13 bases separating them. CDR1 and CDR2 (germline): GTSNPN, SVGIG (reference sequence). CDR3 nucleotide sequence: TGTGCCTGGAGTATGCTGGGGGCGGGCACAGATACGCAGTATTTT. Its translation is CAWSMLGAGTDTQYF. The variable domain in full, with the rest retrieved from reference TRBV30 and TRBJ2-3, is SQTIHQWPATLVQPVGSPLSLECTVEGTSNPNLYWYRQAAGRGLQLLFYSVGIGQISSEVPQNLSASRPQDRQFILSSKKLLLSDSGFYLCAWSMLGAGTDTQYFGPGTRLTVL.

This clone is medium-sized within its sample. This chain connects TRBV6-2 or TRBV6-3 to TRBJ1-2; no definite D call. Germline V gives CDR1 MNHEY, CDR2 SVGEGT. V was cut by 5 bases and J by 2 bases, with 21 bases left in between. The CDR3 totals 17 residues. CDR3 protein: CASSRLSWPDQNYGYTF. The CDR3 DNA follows: TGTGCCAGCAGTCGTTTGAGTTGGCCAGACCAAAACTATGGCTACACCTTC.

This clone has a count of ten or more. V gene TRBV5-1 combines with J gene TRBJ2-2; the match to TRBD2 covers 8 bases. The germline gives CDR1 SGHRS, CDR2 YFSETQ. This CDR3 region has 18 residues. V lost 4 bases and J lost 8; bases outside the gene matches: 19. CDR3 residues: CASSPVPPTSAPGGELFF. In DNA, the CDR3 is TGCGCCAGCAGCCCCGTACCGCCGACTAGCGCCCCGGGAGGGGAGCTGTTTTTT. The whole variable domain, filled in from reference TRBV5-1 and TRBJ2-2, reads KAGVTQTPRYLIKTRGQQVTLSCSPISGHRSVSWYQQTPGQGLQFLFEYFSETQRNKGNFPGRFSGRQFSNSRSEMNVSTLELGDSALYLCASSPVPPTSAPGGELFFGEGSRLTVL.

This chain uses TRBV19 with TRBJ2-2; D gene ambiguous. There are 11 residues in the CDR3. Trimming cost V 11 bases and J 5 bases, with 9 bases left between them. The V gene's germline CDR1 is LNHDA and CDR2 SQIVND (reference sequence). In DNA, the CDR3 is TGTGCCTCCAAAGAAACCGGGGAGCTGTTTTTT. This translates into CASKETGELFF.

The chain is built from TRBV28 and TRBJ2-3, with 16 bases that match TRBD2. V lost 2 bases, J lost 4 bases, and 3 bases stayed unmatched. The germline CDR1 and CDR2 sequences are MDHEN and SYDVKM. The CDR3 has 17 residues. The CDR3 DNA is TGTGCCAGCAGTTTAGTTGGGACTAGCGGGGGGGCAGATACGCAGTATTTT. Protein product: CASSLVGTSGGADTQYF.

This clone showed up just a few times. A read error may explain this, as a much larger clone is one base away. This sample includes further DNA sequences coding for the same CDR3. The V call is TRBV2, the J call TRBJ1-4, with D perhaps TRBD1 (5 bases). The germline V gene encodes CDR1 SNHLY and CDR2 FYNNEI. V gave up 4 bases and J gave up 5 bases, with 14 bases separating them. The CDR3 consists of 15 residues. Here the CDR3 DNA reads TGTGCCAGCAGTGTAAGGACGGGGGTGAATGAAAAACTGTTTTTT. Translation: CASSVRTGVNEKLFF.

A single count supports this clone. The rearrangement uses TRBV4-2 and TRBJ2-7, with 7 nucleotides matching TRBD1. The trim removed 1 base at V and 1 base at J, leaving 7 bases unmatched. The CDR3 totals 16 residues. Germline V gene data show CDR1 as LGHNA and CDR2 as YNFKEQ. CDR3 in amino acids: CASSQVERDSSYEQYF. The CDR3 DNA is TGTGCCAGCAGCCAAGTGGAACGGGACAGTTCCTACGAGCAGTACTTC.

CDR3 nucleotides: TGCAGTGCTAGAGCGGGGACAGCAAGCAATCAGCCCCAGCATTTT. Protein sequence: CSARAGTASNQPQHF. This sequence joins TRBV20-1 and TRBJ1-5, with 7 bases matching TRBD1. Germline V gene data show CDR1 as DFQATT and CDR2 as SNEGSKA (reference sequence). Trimming took 1 base from V and 1 from J; bases not matched to a gene: 4. CDR3 length equals 15 residues.

This clone was found many times. This chain joins TRBV2 and TRBJ2-3; D remains ambiguous. Germline-derived CDR1 and CDR2 are SNHLY and FYNNEI. The germline V and J ends were trimmed by 3 bases and 1 base, with 8 bases remaining between them. This CDR3 has 14 amino acids. CDR3 loop: CASSDRARTDTQYF. The CDR3 DNA is TGTGCCAGCAGTGACCGGGCACGCACAGATACGCAGTATTTT.

In its sample, this clone was seen a few times. V usage is TRBV2 and J usage is TRBJ2-1; TRBD1 is a possible D gene (5 bases). Trimming removed 4 bases at V and 4 bases at J, with 11 bases between. Germline V CDR1 and CDR2: SNHLY, FYNNEI. The length of the CDR3 is 14 residues. The DNA of the CDR3 is TGTGCCAGCAGTGTACAGGCCTCGTACAATGAGCAGTTCTTC. Translation: CASSVQASYNEQFF.

Turning to this clone: An end of the junction differs from the germline gene, which may be a read error. In DNA form, the CDR3 reads TGTGCCGGCAGCTCTAGGACAGGGGGACACAATGAGCAGTTCTTC. It translates to CAGSSRTGGHNEQFF. The chain uses TRBV11-1 and TRBJ2-1, with TRBD1 matching 10 bases. The V gene's germline CDR1 is SGHAT and CDR2 FQDESV (reference sequence). The CDR3 sequence is 15 residues long.

This clone came up many times. The chain recombines TRBV12-3 or TRBV12-4 with TRBJ1-5, with D possibly TRBD1 on 6 matching bases. Trimming shortened V by 3 bases and J by 6 bases, and 9 bases separated the two germline ends. The CDR3 totals 13 residues. The CDR3 bases are TGTGCCAGCAGTTTTCTAGGGGGTCAGCCCCAGCATTTT. Encoded protein: CASSFLGGQPQHF.

There are many counts of this clone. The rearrangement links TRBV5-4 to TRBJ1-6, with 8 bases matching TRBD1. The CDR3 runs to 19 residues. J was trimmed by 3 bases and V by 2 bases; bases with no gene match: 13. In germline, CDR1 is SGHNT, CDR2 YYREEE (reference sequence). CDR3 coding DNA: TGTGCCAGCAGCTTATTGACAGGGGCGCCCAATTACTATAATTCACCCCTCCACTTT. Amino acid sequence: CASSLLTGAPNYYNSPLHF.

This clone was detected ten times or more. The chain joins TRBV7-8 to TRBJ2-2; 10 bases fit TRBD2. This CDR3 has 18 amino acids. From germline, CDR1 is SGHVS and CDR2 FQNEAQ. V lost 2 bases and J lost 6; bases outside the gene matches: 12. CDR3 DNA: TGTGCCAGCAGCTTAACCCTAACTAGCGGGACCTCCCCCGGGGAGCTGTTTTTT. It translates to CASSLTLTSGTSPGELFF.

This clone was counted only a few times. This chain connects TRBV27 to TRBJ2-7; D might be TRBD1 or TRBD2, each matching 5 bases. The CDR3 contains 14 residues. CDR1 is MNHEY, CDR2 SMNVEV, per germline (reference sequence). V lost 2 bases and J 6 bases, leaving 14 bases between the germline ends. The CDR3 DNA reads as TGTGCCAGCAGTTTAATCGAGGGGTTAGGCGAGCAGTACTTC. This encodes CASSLIEGLGEQYF.

This clone was counted at least ten times. The chain uses TRBV2 and TRBJ1-1; TRBD1 aligns across 9 bases. V lost 8 bases and J lost 6; bases outside the gene matches: 10. The germline gives CDR1 SNHLY, CDR2 FYNNEI. This CDR3 region has 14 residues. The CDR3 DNA reads TGTGCCAGCGCCTCGACAGGGGGGGTTCCTGAAGCTTTCTTT. Its translation: CASASTGGVPEAFF.

In this sample, this clone turned up many times. The chain joins TRBV7-2 to TRBJ2-5; D may be TRBD1 or TRBD2 (6 bases each). CDR3 length: 13 amino acids. Germline CDR1 SGHTA, CDR2 FQGNSA. Trimming cost V 3 bases and J 5 bases, with 10 bases left between them. The CDR3, as DNA: TGTGCCAGCAGCTTGGGGGCGGGGGAGACCCAGTACTTC. Residues: CASSLGAGETQYF.

This clone was counted at least ten times. V and J are TRBV6-4 and TRBJ2-3; 7 bases match TRBD2. The CDR3 runs to 13 residues. Germline CDR1 MRHNA, CDR2 SNTAGT. With 2 bases clipped from V and 6 bases from J, the junction kept 2 bases outside the gene matches. The DNA for the CDR3 is TGTGCCAGCAGTGACGGGGGAGGGGATACGCAGTATTTT. Translation: CASSDGGGDTQYF.

This clone has a single count. Compared with germline, one end of the junction differs, possibly owing to a read error. The chain is built from TRBV7-6 and TRBJ2-1; TRBD1 might be the D (5 bases). This CDR3 region has 9 residues. Germline CDR1 SGHVS, CDR2 FNYEAQ. Here the CDR3 reads CASSLARVF. As DNA, the CDR3 is TGTGCCAGCAGCTTAGCCAGGGTCTTC. Together with reference TRBV7-6 and TRBJ2-1, the CDR3 gives the full variable domain: GAGVSQSPRYKVTKRGQDVALRCDPISGHVSLYWYRQALGQGPEFLTYFNYEAQQDKSGLPNDRFSAERPEGSISTLTIQRTEQRDSAMYRCASSLARVFGPGTRLTVL.

This clone was recorded many times. The chain recombines TRBV11-2 with TRBJ2-5; the D call may be TRBD1 or TRBD2 (5 bases each). The germline V gene has CDR1 SGHAT and CDR2 FQNNGV. CDR3 length: 17 amino acids. Trimming took off 4 bases at V and 0 bases at J, with 18 bases between the two ends. The CDR3 bases are TGTGCCAGCAGCTCTATCTTCGACGGGACGGACCAAGAGACCCAGTACTTC. The encoded protein is CASSSIFDGTDQETQYF. The full variable domain, in which reference TRBV11-2 and TRBJ2-5 provide the parts outside the CDR3, is EAGVAQSPRYKIIEKRQSVAFWCNPISGHATLYWYQQILGQGPKLLIQFQNNGVVDDSQLPKDRFSAERLKGVDSTLKIQPAKLEDSAVYLCASSSIFDGTDQETQYFGPGTRLLVL.